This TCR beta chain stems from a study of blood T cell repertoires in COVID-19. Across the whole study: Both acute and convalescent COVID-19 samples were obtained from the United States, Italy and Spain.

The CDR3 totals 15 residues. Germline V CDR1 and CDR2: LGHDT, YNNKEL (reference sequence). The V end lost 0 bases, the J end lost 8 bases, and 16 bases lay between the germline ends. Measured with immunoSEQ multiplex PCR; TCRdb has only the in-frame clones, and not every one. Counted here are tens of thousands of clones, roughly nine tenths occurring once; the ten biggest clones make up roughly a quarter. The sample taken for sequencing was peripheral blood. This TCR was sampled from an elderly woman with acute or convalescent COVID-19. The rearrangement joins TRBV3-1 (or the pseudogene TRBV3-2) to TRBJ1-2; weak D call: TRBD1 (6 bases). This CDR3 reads CASSQEWGQGIGYTF. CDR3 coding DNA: TGTGCCAGCAGCCAAGAGTGGGGGCAGGGGATCGGCTACACCTTC.